This T cell receptor beta chain emerged from a study of CD8+ T cells in alopecia areata (dated by TCRdb to the late 2010s). Looking at the study overall: In both human patients and the C3H/HeJ mouse model, the study applied high-throughput TCRbeta sequencing to look at T cell clonal expansion in alopecia areata. Scalp tissue and sorted CD4+ and CD8+ peripheral blood T cells from patchy and totalis/universalis alopecia areata patients and from healthy controls were covered by human TCRbeta sequencing. Scalp clonality was compared across normal scalp (n=4), patchy alopecia areata scalp (n=8), and alopecia totalis/universalis scalp (n=8). RNA was extracted with the PAXgene miRNA kit for fixed scalp, the miRNeasy kit for PBMCs, and the RNeasy kit for mouse skin. TCRbeta CDR3 regions were amplified by immunoSEQ multiplex PCR using 35 Vbeta forward and 13 Jbeta reverse primers.

Lesional scalp punch biopsies and peripheral blood were collected from alopecia areata patients. PBMCs were separated by density centrifugation and stained for CD3, CD4 and CD8, after which CD4+ and CD8+ T cells were sorted on a FACSAria. Alopecia areata patients who were not treated were recruited through a multicenter biomarker study. In four or five patients from the biomarker study, the blood CD8+ T cells went through an additional sort into NKG2D-low and NKG2D-high fractions. A note on this clone: Its antigen remains undetermined. Per-base quality was not reported, and no clone a single base away is much larger than it.

To prepare the library, the immunoSEQ multiplex PCR assay was applied. To provide template for TCR sequencing, every sample had RNA extracted and reverse transcribed into cDNA. First-strand cDNA was synthesized with SuperScript III using a 2:1 mix of oligo-dT and random hexamers. A synthetic immune receptor repertoire was used to gauge amplification bias, and whatever bias remained was removed computationally. The authors' pipeline ran thus. Raw reads were preprocessed for error removal, and CDR3 was defined according to IMGT conventions as running from the conserved cysteine to phenylalanine. Clonality was computed by normalizing Shannon entropy by log2 of the number of productive unique TCRs and subtracting the result from 1. Scalp TCRbeta sequences were cross-referenced with sorted blood CD4 and CD8 repertoires so that the CD4 or CD8 identity of scalp clones could be inferred. TCRdb obtained this table from immuneACCESS and retained in-frame rearrangements with V and J assigned. These tables miss some clones; where compared with another copy, unresolved V genes account for less than half of the shortfall, and the remainder is unexplained. V and J calls plus clone size are reproduced from that table; the DNA served to infer D and trimming. A total of roughly 60,000 clones appear in this sample, 40% to 50% of them only once. 51% of the sample is in the top ten clones.

Germline trimming: 5 bases from V, 7 bases from J; junction bases outside gene matches: 19. From a lookup of the germline V gene, CDR1 and CDR2 are SGHRS and YFSETQ. The CDR3 numbers 17 residues from cysteine through phenylalanine. Kept here is only the CDR3 DNA, which spans 51 bases and is read in frame from base 1. Broader findings and caveats from the paper: Shared TCR sequences between patients were less evident than in mice, which may be partly attributable to HLA diversity in the patient population. Unlike mouse skin, where gammadelta T cells dominate, normal human skin contains resident alphabeta T cells that get sequenced too, which complicates analysis of the scalp TCR repertoire. Compared with normal scalp, lesional scalp, particularly in alopecia totalis/universalis, had higher clonality and more expanded CD8+ clones, which suggests antigenic drive.

This sequence uses TRBV5-1 and TRBJ2-7; a stretch of 9 junction bases matches TRBD1. The origin of this receptor is a human donor with alopecia areata. Specimen: NKG2D-low CD8+ T cells sorted from blood. The cell subset or site label here, explained by the study, means: sorted CD8+ NKG2D-low blood T cells. The DNA sequence reads TGCGCCAGCAGTTCGCCCCACAGGGGGCCGAGGTATGGTGAGCAGTACTTC. Its protein product is CASSSPHRGPRYGEQYF.